This T cell receptor (beta chain) originates from a study of shared clonotypes between healthy human individuals. Overall study: Per donor, CD8 memory used one plate, CD8 naive used two, CD4 memory used three and CD4 naive used three. Study results and caveats: An effect of sequencing depth on clonotype sharing among donors was expected.

It was around 190 ng DNA, approximately 30,000 T cell genomes, that sorted-subset replicate PCRs used. Repertoires were generated with immunoSEQ multiplex PCR, while TCRdb's copy carries only in-frame clones and drops some. The table shows roughly 2.2 million clones, with about 90% occurring only once. The V end was cut by 4 bases, the J end by 2 bases, with 12 bases between. Germline CDR1 and CDR2: SNHLY and FYNNEI. This CDR3 contains 15 residues. About this clone itself: The antigen is undetermined.

Sample: naive CD4+ T cells from PBMCs. As to subset: CD45RA+ positively selected. The sequence was obtained from a man between 18 and 35 years old in good health. Some clones in this sample may be carry-over from other donors' samples. The J gene is TRBJ2-1, the V gene TRBV2; D possibly corresponds to TRBD1 (6 bases). In DNA form, the CDR3 reads TGTGCCAGCAGTGCCCGGGACAACCCCTACAATGAGCAGTTCTTC. This sequence encodes CASSARDNPYNEQFF.